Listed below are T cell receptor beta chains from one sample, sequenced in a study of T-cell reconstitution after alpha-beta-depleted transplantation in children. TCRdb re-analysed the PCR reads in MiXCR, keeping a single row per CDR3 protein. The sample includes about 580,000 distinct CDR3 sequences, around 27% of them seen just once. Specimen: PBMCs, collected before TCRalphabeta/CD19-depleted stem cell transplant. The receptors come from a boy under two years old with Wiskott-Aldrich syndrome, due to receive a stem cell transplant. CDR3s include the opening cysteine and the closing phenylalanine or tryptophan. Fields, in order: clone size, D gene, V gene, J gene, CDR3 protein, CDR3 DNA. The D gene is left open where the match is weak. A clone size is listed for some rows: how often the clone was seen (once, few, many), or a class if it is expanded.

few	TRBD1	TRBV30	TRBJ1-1	CAWSVRGQGSTEAFF	TGTGCCTGGAGTGTAAGAGGACAGGGATCCACTGAAGCTTTCTTT
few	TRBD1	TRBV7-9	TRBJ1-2	CASSLVGGTARGYTF	TGTGCCAGCAGCTTAGTGGGCGGGACAGCGCGTGGCTACACCTTC
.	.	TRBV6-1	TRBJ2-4	CASSDQGPLAKNIQYF	TGTGCCAGCAGTGACCAGGGACCACTAGCCAAAAACATTCAGTACTTC
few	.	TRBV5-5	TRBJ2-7	CASSLLRGTYEQYF	TGTGCCAGCAGCTTGCTCCGGGGAACCTACGAGCAGTACTTC
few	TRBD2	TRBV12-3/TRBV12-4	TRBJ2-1	CASRPRLAGGYNEQFF	TGTGCCAGCAGACCAAGACTAGCGGGAGGTTACAATGAGCAGTTCTTC
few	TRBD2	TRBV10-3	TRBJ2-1	CAISVLSGATYNEQFF	TGTGCCATCAGTGTTCTGAGCGGGGCTACCTACAATGAGCAGTTCTTC
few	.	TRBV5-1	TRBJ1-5	CASSPGSLNQPQHF	TGCGCCAGCAGCCCGGGTTCTCTCAATCAGCCCCAGCATTTT
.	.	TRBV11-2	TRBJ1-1	CASSLDWGAGRPEAFF	TGTGCCAGCAGCTTAGATTGGGGTGCAGGGCGGCCTGAAGCTTTCTTT
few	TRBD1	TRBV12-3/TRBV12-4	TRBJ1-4	CASRTGVWEKLFF	TGTGCCAGCAGAACAGGGGTGTGGGAAAAACTGTTTTTT
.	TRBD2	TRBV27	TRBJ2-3	CAKGTGRGIPDTQYF	TGTGCCAAGGGGACCGGGAGGGGTATTCCAGATACGCAGTATTTT
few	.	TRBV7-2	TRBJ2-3	CASSLGTGLNTDTQYF	TGTGCCAGCAGCTTAGGCACGGGACTCAACACAGATACGCAGTATTTT
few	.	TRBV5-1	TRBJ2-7	CASSDKGSVPWSYEQYF	TGCGCCAGCAGCGACAAAGGGTCAGTCCCCTGGTCCTACGAGCAGTACTTC
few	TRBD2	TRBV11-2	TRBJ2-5	CASTQGVVLAVQETQYF	TGTGCCAGCACCCAAGGGGTGGTTCTAGCGGTACAAGAGACCCAGTACTTC
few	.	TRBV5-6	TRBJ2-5	CASSLGVEYQETQYF	TGTGCCAGCAGCCTAGGTGTCGAGTACCAAGAGACCCAGTACTTC
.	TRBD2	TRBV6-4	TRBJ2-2	CASSALAGVAYTGELFF	TGTGCCAGCAGTGCTCTAGCGGGAGTTGCGTACACCGGGGAGCTGTTTTTT
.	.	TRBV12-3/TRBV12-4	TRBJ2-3	CASSFTGPDTQYF	TGTGCCAGCAGTTTCACAGGGCCAGATACGCAGTATTTT
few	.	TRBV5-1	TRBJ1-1	CASSLTETSEAFF	TGCGCCAGCAGCTTGACAGAGACCTCTGAAGCTTTCTTT
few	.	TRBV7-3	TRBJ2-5	CASSLKGGQGETQYF	TGTGCCAGCAGCTTAAAGGGAGGTCAGGGGGAGACCCAGTACTTC
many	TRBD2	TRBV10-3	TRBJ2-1	CAISKLLAGGLYEQFF	TGTGCCATCAGCAAACTACTAGCGGGAGGCTTGTATGAGCAGTTCTTC
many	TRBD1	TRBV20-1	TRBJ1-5	CSARPGQGGNQPQHF	TGCAGTGCTCGACCGGGACAGGGGGGCAATCAGCCCCAGCATTTT
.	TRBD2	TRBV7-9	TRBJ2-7	CACVRTFELAGGVSHEQYF	TGTGCCTGCGTCCGTACGTTTGAACTAGCGGGAGGGGTATCCCACGAGCAGTACTTC